The 17 T cell receptor beta chains given below trace back to one sample, sequenced in a study of blood T cell repertoires in COVID-19. Sequenced by immunoSEQ multiplex PCR; TCRdb stores in-frame clones only, minus some. The sample consists of roughly 120,000 clones, roughly 90% of them appearing once. Sequencing was carried out using peripheral blood. The receptors here all came from a woman in her sixties or seventies with COVID-19, enrolled during active disease.

J is TRBJ1-4 and V is TRBV2, with D unclear. The CDR3 consists of 14 residues. V was shortened by 3 bases and J by 5 bases, with 10 bases between the two germline ends. Germline lookup yields CDR1 SNHLY and CDR2 FYNNEI. DNA of the CDR3: TGTGCCAGCAGTGAGCGGCGGTTAAATGAAAAACTGTTTTTT. Protein product: CASSERRLNEKLFF.

This sequence joins TRBV12-3 or TRBV12-4 and TRBJ2-3; D is undetermined. This CDR3 comprises 12 residues. V lost 6 bases and J 3 bases, leaving 7 bases between the germline ends. CDR3 sequence: CASSQTTDTQYF. DNA of the CDR3: TGTGCCAGCAGCCAAACAACAGATACGCAGTATTTT.

The V call is TRBV7-2, the J call TRBJ2-3, with D unresolved. Germline V gene data show CDR1 as SGHTA and CDR2 as FQGNSA. Trimming took off 6 bases at V and 6 bases at J, with 7 bases between the two ends. This CDR3 spans 11 amino acids. CDR3: CASRRSDTQYF. The CDR3 coding sequence is TGTGCCAGCAGGCGCTCGGATACGCAGTATTTT.

This sequence joins TRBV10-3 and TRBJ2-3; 8 nucleotides align to TRBD1. Germline values: CDR1 ENHRY, CDR2 SYGVKD. V shed 3 bases, J shed 6 bases, and the junction held 8 bases outside the gene matches. This CDR3 comprises 15 residues. The CDR3 loop reads CAISELAGGADTQYF. The CDR3 nucleotides are TGTGCCATCAGTGAATTGGCAGGGGGCGCTGATACGCAGTATTTT.

This clone was detected only once. The V and J genes are TRBV6-6 and TRBJ1-1; 7 bases align to TRBD1. Trimming removed 5 bases from V and 5 bases from J; junction bases left unmatched: 5. This CDR3 has 13 residues. Germline CDR1 is MNHNY and CDR2 is SVGAGI (reference sequence). The CDR3 loop reads CASSVAGGTEAFF. The CDR3 DNA follows: TGTGCCAGCAGTGTCGCAGGGGGGACTGAAGCTTTCTTT.

This chain uses TRBV3-1 (or the pseudogene TRBV3-2) with TRBJ2-3; D perhaps matches TRBD1 (6 bases). V was trimmed by 3 bases and J by 1 base, leaving 14 bases between them. In germline, CDR1 is LGHDT, CDR2 YNNKEL (reference sequence). The CDR3 sequence is 16 residues long. CDR3: CASSQNRDRGTDTQYF. DNA of the CDR3: TGTGCCAGCAGCCAGAACAGGGATCGGGGCACAGATACGCAGTATTTT.

In this sample, this clone turned up once. The rearrangement uses TRBV4-2 and TRBJ2-3, with 15 bases that match TRBD2. Germline V gene lookup returns CDR1 LGHNA and CDR2 YNFKEQ. Losses at the gene ends were 3 bases for V and 5 bases for J; bases not matched to a gene: 15. The CDR3 runs 20 residues. CDR3 protein: CASSQRTGLAGGTPVDTQYF. The CDR3, as DNA: TGTGCCAGCAGCCAGCGTACGGGACTAGCGGGGGGTACCCCGGTAGATACGCAGTATTTT.

This clone has only one observation. The chain carries TRBV29-1 and TRBJ2-2; 10 bases fit TRBD1. CDR1 is SQVTM, CDR2 ANQGSEA, per germline. The CDR3 is made up of 15 amino acids. V was clipped by 7 bases and J by 4 bases; unmatched bases: 9. The CDR3 DNA reads TGCAGCGCTGAGACAGGGGGCGTCGCCACCGGGGAGCTGTTTTTT. This translates into CSAETGGVATGELFF.

CDR3 nucleotides: TGTGCCAGCAGTTTAGCGGGGGGGCGGGTCGGCAATGAGCAGTTCTTC. It codes for CASSLAGGRVGNEQFF. The J gene is TRBJ2-1, the V gene TRBV27; 9 bases align to TRBD2. The CDR3 is 16 amino acids. V shed 2 bases, J shed 6 bases, and the junction held 8 bases outside the gene matches. Germline CDR1 MNHEY, CDR2 SMNVEV (reference sequence).

This clone was counted a few times. The chain employs TRBV2 and TRBJ1-2, with a weak D call TRBD1 (5 bases). Germline loops: CDR1 SNHLY, CDR2 FYNNEI. V lost 11 bases, J lost 6 bases, and 16 bases lay in between. The CDR3 covers 12 residues. The CDR3, as DNA: TGTGCCGCCCCGGGGGGTGTGGATGGCTACACCTTC. It translates to CAAPGGVDGYTF.

This chain joins TRBV5-1 and TRBJ2-7; maybe TRBD1 (6 bases). V was pared by 3 bases and J by 3 bases, with 16 bases between. The CDR3 runs 15 residues. In germline, CDR1 is SGHRS, CDR2 YFSETQ. The CDR3 loop is CASSWGPDRHYEQYF. CDR3 DNA: TGCGCCAGCAGCTGGGGTCCGGACAGACACTACGAGCAGTACTTC.

This clone came up once. The chain employs TRBV5-4 and TRBJ1-6; 9 positions match TRBD1. From germline, CDR1 is SGHNT and CDR2 YYREEE (reference sequence). The CDR3 sequence is 16 residues long. The V segment lost 0 bases and the J segment 7 bases; nucleotides outside the gene matches: 5. The CDR3 DNA reads TGTGCCAGCAGCTTGGAGGGGACAGGGTTGAATTCACCCCTCCACTTT. Encoded protein: CASSLEGTGLNSPLHF.

The chain has TRBV3-1 (or the pseudogene TRBV3-2) and TRBJ1-5, with a weak D call TRBD1 (6 bases). CDR3 length: 15 amino acids. V was trimmed by 4 bases and J by 3 bases, leaving 13 bases between them. Looked up from germline, CDR1 is LGHDT and CDR2 is YNNKEL (reference sequence). The CDR3 DNA reads TGTGCCAGCAGCCCGACAGGAGGCCCCAATCAGCCCCAGCATTTT. Residues: CASSPTGGPNQPQHF.

The CDR3 DNA follows: TGTGCCACCAGGGGGACTAGCGCCGGGGAGCTGTTTTTT. Protein sequence: CATRGTSAGELFF. The chain recombines TRBV24-1 with TRBJ2-2; TRBD2 matches at 10 bases. The germline V gene has CDR1 KGHDR and CDR2 SFDVKD. V lost 7 bases to trimming and J lost 6 bases; unmatched junction nucleotides: 1. The length of the CDR3 is 13 residues.

The gene calls are TRBV19 and TRBJ2-1; 9 nucleotides agree with TRBD2. The CDR3 length is 17 residues. Germline CDR1 is LNHDA and CDR2 is SQIVND (reference sequence). V was clipped by 3 bases and J by 7 bases; unmatched bases: 13. CDR3 sequence reads: CASSIPQWRGGKNEQFF. As DNA, the CDR3 is TGTGCCAGTAGTATCCCTCAGTGGCGGGGGGGCAAAAATGAGCAGTTCTTC.

This rearrangement joins TRBV5-4 to TRBJ1-2, with 9 bases lining up with TRBD1. This CDR3 comprises 15 residues. Trimming cost V 1 base and J 8 bases; bases outside gene matches: 9. Per germline, CDR1 SGHNT and CDR2 YYREEE (reference sequence). The chain's CDR3 is CASSLMDRGRVGYTF. DNA for the CDR3: TGTGCCAGCAGCTTGATGGACAGGGGTAGGGTAGGCTACACCTTC.

This chain joins TRBV7-9 and TRBJ2-1; D is possibly TRBD2 (6 bases). CDR1 and CDR2 from the germline V gene are SEHNR and FQNEAQ (reference sequence). CDR3 length equals 14 residues. The V and J ends lost 5 bases and 4 bases respectively, with 12 bases between them. CDR3 region: CASSQEGTYNEQFF. The CDR3 DNA reads TGTGCCAGCAGCCAGGAGGGTACGTACAATGAGCAGTTCTTC. The whole variable domain, remainder taken from reference TRBV7-9 and TRBJ2-1, is DTGVSQNPRHKITKRGQNVTFRCDPISEHNRLYWYRQTLGQGPEFLTYFQNEAQLEKSRLLSDRFSAERPKGSFSTLEIQRTEQGDSAMYLCASSQEGTYNEQFFGPGTRLTVL.